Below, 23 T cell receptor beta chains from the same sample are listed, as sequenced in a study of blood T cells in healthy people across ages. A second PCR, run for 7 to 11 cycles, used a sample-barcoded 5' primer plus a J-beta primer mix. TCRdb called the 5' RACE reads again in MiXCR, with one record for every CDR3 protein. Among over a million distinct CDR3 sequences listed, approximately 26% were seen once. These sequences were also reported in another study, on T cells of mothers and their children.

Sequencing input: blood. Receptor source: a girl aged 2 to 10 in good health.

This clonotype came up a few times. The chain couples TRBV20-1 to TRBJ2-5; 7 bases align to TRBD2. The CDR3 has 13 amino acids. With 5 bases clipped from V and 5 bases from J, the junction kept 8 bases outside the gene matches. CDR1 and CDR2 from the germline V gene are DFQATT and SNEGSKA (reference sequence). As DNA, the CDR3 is TGCAGTGCTTGGGGGGGGGTCGGGGAGACCCAGTACTTC. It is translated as CSAWGGVGETQYF.

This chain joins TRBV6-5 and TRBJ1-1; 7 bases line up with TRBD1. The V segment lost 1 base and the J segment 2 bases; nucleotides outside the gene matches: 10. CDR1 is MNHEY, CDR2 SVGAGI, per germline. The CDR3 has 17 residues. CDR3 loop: CASSYYPAGDSNTEAFF. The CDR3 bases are TGTGCCAGCAGTTACTACCCCGCAGGGGACAGTAACACTGAAGCTTTCTTT.

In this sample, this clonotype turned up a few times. This CDR3 reads CASSLNPPPPTGELFF. The CDR3 DNA is TGTGCCAGCAGTTTAAACCCGCCCCCCCCGACCGGGGAGCTGTTTTTT. This chain joins TRBV27 and TRBJ2-2; unclear D gene. CDR1 is MNHEY, CDR2 SMNVEV, per germline (reference sequence). This CDR3 contains 16 residues. The ends were cut back, 2 bases at V and 5 bases at J, with 15 bases in the middle.

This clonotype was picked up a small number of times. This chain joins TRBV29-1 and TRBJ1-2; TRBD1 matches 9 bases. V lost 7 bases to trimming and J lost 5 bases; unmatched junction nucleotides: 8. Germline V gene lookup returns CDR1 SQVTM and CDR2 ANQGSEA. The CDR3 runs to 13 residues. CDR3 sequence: CSANDRGEYGYTF. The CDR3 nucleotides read TGCAGCGCGAACGACAGGGGGGAATATGGCTACACCTTC.

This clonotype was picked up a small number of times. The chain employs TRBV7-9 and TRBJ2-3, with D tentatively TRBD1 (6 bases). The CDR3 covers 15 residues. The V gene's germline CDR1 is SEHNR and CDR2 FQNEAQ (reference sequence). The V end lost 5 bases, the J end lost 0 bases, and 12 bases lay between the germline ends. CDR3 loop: CASSRGGTSTDTQYF. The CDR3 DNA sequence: TGTGCCAGCAGCCGTGGGGGCACGAGCACAGATACGCAGTATTTT.

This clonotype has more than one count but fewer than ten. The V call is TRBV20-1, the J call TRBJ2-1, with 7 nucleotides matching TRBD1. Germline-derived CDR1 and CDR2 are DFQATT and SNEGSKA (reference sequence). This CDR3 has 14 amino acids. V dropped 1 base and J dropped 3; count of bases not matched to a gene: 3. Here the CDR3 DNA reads TGCAGTGCTAGAGTTGCAGGGGGCTACAATGAGCAGTTCTTC. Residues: CSARVAGGYNEQFF.

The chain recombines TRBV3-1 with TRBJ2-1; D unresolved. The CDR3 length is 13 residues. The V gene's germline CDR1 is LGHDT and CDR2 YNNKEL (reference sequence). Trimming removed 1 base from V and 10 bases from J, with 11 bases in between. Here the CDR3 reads CASSQVLDQEQFF. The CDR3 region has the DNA TGTGCCAGCAGCCAAGTATTAGATCAGGAGCAGTTCTTC.

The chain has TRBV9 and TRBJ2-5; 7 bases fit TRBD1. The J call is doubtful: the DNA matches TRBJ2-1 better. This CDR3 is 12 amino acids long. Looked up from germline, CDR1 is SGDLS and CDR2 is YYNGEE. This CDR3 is CASSQTGYEQFF. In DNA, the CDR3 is TGTGCCAGCAGCCAGACAGGGTATGAGCAGTTCTTC.

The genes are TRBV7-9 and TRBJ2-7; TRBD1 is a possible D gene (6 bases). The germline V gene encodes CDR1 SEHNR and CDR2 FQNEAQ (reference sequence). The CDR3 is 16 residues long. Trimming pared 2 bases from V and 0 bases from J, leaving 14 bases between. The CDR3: CASSLKVSGDSYEQYF. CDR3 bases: TGTGCCAGCAGCTTAAAGGTCTCAGGGGACTCCTACGAGCAGTACTTC.

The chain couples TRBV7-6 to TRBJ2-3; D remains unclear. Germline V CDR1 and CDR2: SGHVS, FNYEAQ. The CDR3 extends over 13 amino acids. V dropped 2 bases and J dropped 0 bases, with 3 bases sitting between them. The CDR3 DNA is TGTGCCAGCAGCTTACATAGCACAGATACGCAGTATTTT. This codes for CASSLHSTDTQYF.

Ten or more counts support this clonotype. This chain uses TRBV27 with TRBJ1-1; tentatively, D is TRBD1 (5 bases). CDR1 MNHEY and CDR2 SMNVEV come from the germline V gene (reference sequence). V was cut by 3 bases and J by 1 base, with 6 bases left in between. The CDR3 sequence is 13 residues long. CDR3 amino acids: CASSFQGNTEAFF. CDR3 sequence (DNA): TGTGCCAGCAGTTTTCAGGGGAACACTGAAGCTTTCTTT.

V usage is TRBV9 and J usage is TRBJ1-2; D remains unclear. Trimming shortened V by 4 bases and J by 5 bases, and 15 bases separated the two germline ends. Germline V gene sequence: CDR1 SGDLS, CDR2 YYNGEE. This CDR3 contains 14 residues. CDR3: CASSPTTDAYGYTF. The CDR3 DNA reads TGTGCCAGCAGCCCCACTACGGACGCATATGGCTACACCTTC.

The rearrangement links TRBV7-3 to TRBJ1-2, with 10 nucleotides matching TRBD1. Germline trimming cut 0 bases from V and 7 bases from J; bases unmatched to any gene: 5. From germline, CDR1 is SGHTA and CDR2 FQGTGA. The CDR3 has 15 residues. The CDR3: CASSLTWTGGTGYTF. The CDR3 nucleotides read TGTGCCAGCAGCTTAACGTGGACAGGGGGGACTGGCTACACCTTC.

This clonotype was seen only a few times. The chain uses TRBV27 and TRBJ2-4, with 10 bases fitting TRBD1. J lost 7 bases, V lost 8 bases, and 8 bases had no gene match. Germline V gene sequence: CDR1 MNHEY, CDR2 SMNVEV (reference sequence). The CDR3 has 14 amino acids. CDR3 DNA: TGTGCCAGCCGGACAGGGGGTCGGGACAACATTCAGTACTTC. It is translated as CASRTGGRDNIQYF.

CDR3: CASSSRTGKPYEQYF. For the CDR3, the DNA is TGCGCCAGCAGCTCAAGGACGGGCAAACCCTACGAGCAGTACTTC. This chain links TRBV5-1 with TRBJ2-7; D uncertain. Germline assignment: CDR1 SGHRS and CDR2 YFSETQ. There are 15 residues in the CDR3. V was shortened by 3 bases and J by 2 bases, with 15 bases between the two germline ends.

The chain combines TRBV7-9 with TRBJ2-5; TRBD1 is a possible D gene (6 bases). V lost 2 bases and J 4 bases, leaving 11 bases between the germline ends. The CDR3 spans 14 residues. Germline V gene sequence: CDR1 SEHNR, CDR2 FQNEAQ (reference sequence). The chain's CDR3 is CASSLRGYGETQYF. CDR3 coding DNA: TGTGCCAGCAGCTTAAGGGGGTACGGAGAGACCCAGTACTTC.

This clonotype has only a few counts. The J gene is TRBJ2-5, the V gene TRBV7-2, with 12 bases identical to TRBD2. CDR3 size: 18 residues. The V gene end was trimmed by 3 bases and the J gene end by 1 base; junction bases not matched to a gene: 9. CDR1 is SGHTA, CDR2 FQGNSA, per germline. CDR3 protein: CASSFITSGGLSQETQYF. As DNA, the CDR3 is TGTGCCAGCAGCTTCATTACTAGCGGGGGGCTATCCCAAGAGACCCAGTACTTC.

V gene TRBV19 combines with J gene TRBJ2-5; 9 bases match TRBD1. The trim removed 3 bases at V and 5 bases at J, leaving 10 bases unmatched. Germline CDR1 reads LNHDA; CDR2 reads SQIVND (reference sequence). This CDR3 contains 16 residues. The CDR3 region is CASSMGGGQGRETQYF. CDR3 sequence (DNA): TGTGCCAGTAGTATGGGTGGAGGACAGGGGAGGGAGACCCAGTACTTC.

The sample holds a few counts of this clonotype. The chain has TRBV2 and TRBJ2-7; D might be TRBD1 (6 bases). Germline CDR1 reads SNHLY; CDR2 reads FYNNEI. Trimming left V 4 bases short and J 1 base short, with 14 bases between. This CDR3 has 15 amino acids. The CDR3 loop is CASSGISDRSYEQYF. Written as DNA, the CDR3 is TGTGCCAGCAGTGGAATTTCGGACAGATCCTACGAGCAGTACTTC.

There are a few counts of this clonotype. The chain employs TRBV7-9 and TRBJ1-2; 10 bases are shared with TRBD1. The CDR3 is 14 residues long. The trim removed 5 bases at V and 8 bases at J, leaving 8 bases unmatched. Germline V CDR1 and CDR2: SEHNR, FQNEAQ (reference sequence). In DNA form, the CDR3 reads TGTGCCAGCAGCCATCCCGGGACAGGGGTAGGCTACACCTTC. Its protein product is CASSHPGTGVGYTF. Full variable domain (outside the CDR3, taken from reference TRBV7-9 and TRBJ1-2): DTGVSQNPRHKITKRGQNVTFRCDPISEHNRLYWYRQTLGQGPEFLTYFQNEAQLEKSRLLSDRFSAERPKGSFSTLEIQRTEQGDSAMYLCASSHPGTGVGYTFGSGTRLTVV.

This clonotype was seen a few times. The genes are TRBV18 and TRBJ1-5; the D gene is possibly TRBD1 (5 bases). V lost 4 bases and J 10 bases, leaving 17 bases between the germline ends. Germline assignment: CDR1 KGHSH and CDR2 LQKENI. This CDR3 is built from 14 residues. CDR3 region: CASSQSTDTGPQHF. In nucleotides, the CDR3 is TGTGCCAGCTCACAGTCGACAGATACAGGACCCCAGCATTTT.

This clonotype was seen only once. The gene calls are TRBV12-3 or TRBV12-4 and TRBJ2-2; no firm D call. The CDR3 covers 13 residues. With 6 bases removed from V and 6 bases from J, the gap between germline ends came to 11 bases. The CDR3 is CASSSIGPGELFF. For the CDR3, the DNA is TGTGCCAGCAGCTCTATCGGCCCCGGGGAGCTGTTTTTT.

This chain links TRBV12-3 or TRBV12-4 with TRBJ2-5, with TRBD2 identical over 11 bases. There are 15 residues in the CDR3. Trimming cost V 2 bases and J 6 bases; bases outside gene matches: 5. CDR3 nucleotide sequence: TGTGCCAGCAGTTTATGGACTAGCGGGTTAAAGACCCAGTACTTC. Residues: CASSLWTSGLKTQYF.